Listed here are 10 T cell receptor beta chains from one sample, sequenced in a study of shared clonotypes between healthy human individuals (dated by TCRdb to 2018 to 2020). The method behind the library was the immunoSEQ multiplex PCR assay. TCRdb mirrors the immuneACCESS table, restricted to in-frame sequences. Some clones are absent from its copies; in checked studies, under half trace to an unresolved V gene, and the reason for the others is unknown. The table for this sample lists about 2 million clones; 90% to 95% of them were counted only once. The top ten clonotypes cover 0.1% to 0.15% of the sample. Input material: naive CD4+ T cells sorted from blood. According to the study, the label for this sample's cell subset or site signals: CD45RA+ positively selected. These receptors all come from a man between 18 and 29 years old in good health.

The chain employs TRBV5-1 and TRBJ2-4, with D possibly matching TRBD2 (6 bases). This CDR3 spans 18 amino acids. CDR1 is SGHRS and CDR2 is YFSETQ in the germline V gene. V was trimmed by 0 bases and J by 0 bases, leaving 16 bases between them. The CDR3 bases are TGCGCCAGCAGCTTGGCCGGGAGAGATCTACTAGCCAAAAACATTCAGTACTTC. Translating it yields CASSLAGRDLLAKNIQYF.

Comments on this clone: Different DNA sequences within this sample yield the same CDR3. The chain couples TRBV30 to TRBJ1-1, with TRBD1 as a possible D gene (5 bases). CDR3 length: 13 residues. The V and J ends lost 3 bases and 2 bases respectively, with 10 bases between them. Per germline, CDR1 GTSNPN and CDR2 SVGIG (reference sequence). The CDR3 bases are TGTGCCTGGAGAGGGCAGGGAAACACTGAAGCTTTCTTT. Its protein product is CAWRGQGNTEAFF.

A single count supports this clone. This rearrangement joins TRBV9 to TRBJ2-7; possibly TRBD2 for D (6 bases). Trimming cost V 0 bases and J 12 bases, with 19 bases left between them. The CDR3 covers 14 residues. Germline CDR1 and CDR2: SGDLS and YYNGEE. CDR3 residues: CASSVDEGTPTPYF. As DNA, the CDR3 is TGTGCCAGCAGCGTAGACGAAGGGACTCCCACCCCGTACTTC.

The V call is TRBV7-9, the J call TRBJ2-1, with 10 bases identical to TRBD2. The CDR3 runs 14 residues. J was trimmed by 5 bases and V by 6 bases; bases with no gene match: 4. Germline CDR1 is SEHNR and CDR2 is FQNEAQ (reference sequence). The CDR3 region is CASSLLAGHNEQFF. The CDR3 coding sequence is TGTGCCAGCAGTCTACTAGCGGGGCACAATGAGCAGTTCTTC.

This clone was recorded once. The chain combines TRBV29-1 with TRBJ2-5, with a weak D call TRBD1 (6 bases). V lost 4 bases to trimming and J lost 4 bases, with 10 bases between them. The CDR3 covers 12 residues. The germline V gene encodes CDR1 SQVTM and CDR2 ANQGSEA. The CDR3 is CSVGLGGETQYF. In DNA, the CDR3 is TGCAGCGTTGGGTTAGGGGGAGAGACCCAGTACTTC.

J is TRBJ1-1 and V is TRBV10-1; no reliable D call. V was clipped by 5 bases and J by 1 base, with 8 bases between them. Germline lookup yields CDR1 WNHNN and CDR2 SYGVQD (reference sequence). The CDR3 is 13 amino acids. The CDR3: CASSNSGNTEAFF. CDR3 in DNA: TGCGCCAGCAGTAACAGTGGGAACACTGAAGCTTTCTTT.

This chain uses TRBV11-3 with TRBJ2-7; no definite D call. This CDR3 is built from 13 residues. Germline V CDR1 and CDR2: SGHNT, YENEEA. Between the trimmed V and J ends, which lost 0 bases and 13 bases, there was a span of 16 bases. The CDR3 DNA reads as TGTGCCAGCAGCTTAGATACCGTGTCCCCCTTATACTTC. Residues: CASSLDTVSPLYF.

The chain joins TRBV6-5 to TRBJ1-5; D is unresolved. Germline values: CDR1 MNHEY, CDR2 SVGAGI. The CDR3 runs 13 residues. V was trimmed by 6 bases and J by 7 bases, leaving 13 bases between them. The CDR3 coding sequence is TGTGCCAGCAGGGTGGGAACGGGGCAGCCCCAGCATTTT. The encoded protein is CASRVGTGQPQHF.

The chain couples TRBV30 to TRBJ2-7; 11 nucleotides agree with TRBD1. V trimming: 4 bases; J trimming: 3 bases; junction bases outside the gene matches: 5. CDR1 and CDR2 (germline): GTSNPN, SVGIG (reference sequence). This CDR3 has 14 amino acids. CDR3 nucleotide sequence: TGTGCCTGGAAACGTGGGACAGGGGGCTACGAGCAGTACTTC. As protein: CAWKRGTGGYEQYF.

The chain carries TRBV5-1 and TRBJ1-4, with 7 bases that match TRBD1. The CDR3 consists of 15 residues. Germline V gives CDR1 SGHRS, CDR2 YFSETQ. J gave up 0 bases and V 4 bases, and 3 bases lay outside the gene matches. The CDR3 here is CASSQTGATNEKLFF. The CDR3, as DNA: TGCGCCAGCAGCCAAACAGGGGCAACTAATGAAAAACTGTTTTTT.